These 11 T cell receptor beta chains came from one sample sequenced in a study of cytomegalovirus exposure and HLA in healthy donors. Profiling relied on immunoSEQ multiplex PCR, and the TCRdb table lists in-frame clones only, not all of them. The data hold roughly 120,000 clones, with around 88% observed a single time. The sample taken for sequencing was PBMCs. The receptors shown here come from a man aged 18 to 29 in good health and CMV-seronegative.

This clone was observed a few times. V gene TRBV6-5 combines with J gene TRBJ1-2; no clear D gene. Looked up from germline, CDR1 is MNHEY and CDR2 is SVGAGI. Trimming removed 7 bases at V and 2 bases at J, with 11 bases between. This CDR3 has 13 residues. CDR3 region: CASKKGGNYGYTF. The CDR3 DNA sequence: TGTGCCAGCAAAAAGGGAGGAAACTATGGCTACACCTTC.

The chain employs TRBV5-1 and TRBJ2-7; possible D gene TRBD2, 7 bases. Germline assignment: CDR1 SGHRS and CDR2 YFSETQ. The V end was cut by 6 bases, the J end by 5 bases, with 15 bases between. CDR3 length: 13 amino acids. The CDR3 coding sequence is TGCGCCAGCACCGTGACGGGGGGCCACGAGCAGTACTTC. This codes for CASTVTGGHEQYF. Variable domain in full (rest from reference TRBV5-1 and TRBJ2-7): KAGVTQTPRYLIKTRGQQVTLSCSPISGHRSVSWYQQTPGQGLQFLFEYFSETQRNKGNFPGRFSGRQFSNSRSEMNVSTLELGDSALYLCASTVTGGHEQYFGPGTRLTVT.

This clone was counted only a few times. Additional DNA sequences in this sample encode the identical CDR3. This chain joins TRBV19 and TRBJ2-3, with TRBD1 identical over 8 bases. Germline V lookup: CDR1 LNHDA, CDR2 SQIVND (reference sequence). J gave up 1 base and V 6 bases, and 3 bases lay outside the gene matches. The CDR3 loop spans 14 amino acids. This CDR3 reads CASSPGQGTDTQYF. DNA for the CDR3: TGTGCCAGTAGCCCGGGACAGGGCACAGATACGCAGTATTTT. Based on the CDR3 plus reference TRBV19 and TRBJ2-3, the full variable domain is DGGITQSPKYLFRKEGQNVTLSCEQNLNHDAMYWYRQDPGQGLRLIYYSQIVNDFQKGDIAEGYSVSREKKESFPLTVTSAQKNPTAFYLCASSPGQGTDTQYFGPGTRLTVL.

The chain joins TRBV19 to TRBJ1-2; 8 nucleotides match TRBD1. Germline V gives CDR1 LNHDA, CDR2 SQIVND (reference sequence). The ends lost 5 bases at V and 4 bases at J; junction bases unmatched: 6. This CDR3 spans 14 amino acids. The CDR3 is CASSPGGFGYGYTF. The CDR3 DNA reads as TGTGCCAGTAGTCCAGGGGGCTTCGGCTATGGCTACACCTTC.

The chain uses TRBV2 and TRBJ2-3; D may be TRBD1 (5 bases). Germline V gene sequence: CDR1 SNHLY, CDR2 FYNNEI. The CDR3 totals 13 residues. Trimming removed 6 bases from V and 2 bases from J, with 9 bases in between. The CDR3 DNA sequence: TGTGCCAGCAGCAGGGTCTTCACAGATACGCAGTATTTT. Encoded protein: CASSRVFTDTQYF.

The chain joins TRBV5-6 to TRBJ2-7; 9 nucleotides match TRBD1. Germline V gene data show CDR1 as SGHDT and CDR2 as YYEEEE. The CDR3 spans 15 residues. The trim removed 0 bases at V and 4 bases at J, leaving 5 bases unmatched. CDR3 DNA: TGTGCCAGCAGCTTGGGTTGGGGACAGGGATACGAGCAGTACTTC. Amino acid sequence: CASSLGWGQGYEQYF.

V is TRBV28 and J is TRBJ2-7, with 11 bases lining up with TRBD1. The CDR3 spans 16 residues. CDR1 MDHEN and CDR2 SYDVKM come from the germline V gene. The V and J ends lost 7 bases and 2 bases, in that order; junction bases with no gene match: 10. CDR3 residues: CASNLLPGQGAYEQYF. In DNA form, the CDR3 reads TGTGCCAGCAACCTACTGCCGGGACAGGGGGCCTACGAGCAGTACTTC.

This clone was counted between two and nine times. The J gene is TRBJ1-6, the V gene TRBV18; D gene ambiguous. V was trimmed by 3 bases and J by 8 bases, leaving 11 bases between them. The germline V gene encodes CDR1 KGHSH and CDR2 LQKENI. This CDR3 is built from 14 residues. DNA of the CDR3: TGTGCCAGCTCACCTACTGTTACTGATTCACCCCTCCACTTT. This gives the protein CASSPTVTDSPLHF.

The V gene is TRBV4-3, the J gene TRBJ2-1; D is possibly TRBD2 (6 bases). The germline V and J ends were trimmed by 8 bases and 9 bases, with 17 bases remaining between them. Germline assignment: CDR1 LGHNA and CDR2 YSLEER. There are 13 residues in the CDR3. The CDR3 is CASQVLFGGEQFF. CDR3 nucleotides: TGCGCCAGCCAGGTTCTGTTCGGGGGTGAGCAGTTCTTC.

V and J are TRBV9 and TRBJ2-1; D unclear. This CDR3 spans 19 amino acids. The germline V gene encodes CDR1 SGDLS and CDR2 YYNGEE. V was clipped by 1 base and J by 2 bases, with 22 bases between them. The CDR3 DNA sequence: TGTGCCAGCAGCGTAACCAGTCCCAGCTCCCAGGTACCCTACAATGAGCAGTTCTTC. Translating gives CASSVTSPSSQVPYNEQFF.

The V gene is TRBV27, the J gene TRBJ2-7; D may be TRBD1 (5 bases). Per germline, CDR1 MNHEY and CDR2 SMNVEV (reference sequence). There are 15 residues in the CDR3. V lost 7 bases, J lost 0 bases, and 16 bases lay in between. The DNA for the CDR3 is TGTGCCAGCATCGCTCAGGGTTCGCTCTCCTACGAGCAGTACTTC. Translating gives CASIAQGSLSYEQYF.